Described below is a single T cell receptor (beta chain) sequence and its context. Its antigen is as yet unknown. Cells sorted by CD45RO/CCR7/CD25/CD127/CD95/CD27 comprised CD4+ naive, central memory, regulatory and stem cell-like memory cells. The data were taken from a study of beta chain features in type 1 diabetes. Whole-study findings and limits: Although PCR might favor shorter templates, it would do so equally in patients and controls. At VDJ recombination sites, type 1 diabetes patients had fewer insertions and more deleted nucleotides.

Trimming removed 8 bases from V and 5 bases from J, with 15 bases in between. Germline V gives CDR1 MNHEY, CDR2 SVGAGI. The CDR3 totals 13 residues. Expressed TCRB transcripts were sequenced because the isolated RNA had all been reverse transcribed beforehand. Repertoires were generated with immunoSEQ multiplex PCR, while TCRdb's copy carries only in-frame clones and drops some. This repertoire shows hundreds of thousands of clones, about 15% found once; its top ten account for under 0.04%. The sample taken for sequencing was naive CD4+ T cells from blood. The chain carries TRBV6-5 and TRBJ1-1; no clear D gene. The origin of this receptor is a man aged 25 to 40 in good health. CDR3: CASHSESWTEAFF. The CDR3 DNA follows: TGTGCCAGCCACTCAGAAAGCTGGACTGAAGCTTTCTTT.